These T cell receptor beta chains were read from a single sample in a study of CDR3 diversity in severe acne. TCRdb called the PCR reads again in MiXCR, with one record for every CDR3 protein. The sample carries fewer than 90,000 distinct CDR3 sequences, about 53% recorded once. Sequencing used blood. The source of these receptors is a male donor with severe acne vulgaris. Both conserved end residues are part of each CDR3. D genes are given only for firm matches. Only part of the rows carry a size: once, few, many, or a class if the clone is expanded.

- | TRBJ2-7 | TRBV11-2 | many | TGTGCCAGCAGCTTCGAAGGGTCCCTCCTCAGGGAGCAGTACTTC | CASSFEGSLLREQYF
- | TRBJ2-6 | TRBV29-1 | - | TGCAGCGTGTTGGGCCTCCCCGGAGAGGGGTATGGTGGGGCCAACGTCCTGACTTTC | CSVLGLPGEGYGGANVLTF
- | TRBJ2-4 | TRBV20-1 | - | TGCAGTGTTATCACAGCCGGGTTTGTCAACATTCAGTACTTC | CSVITAGFVNIQYF
TRBD1 | TRBJ2-3 | TRBV6-5 | few | TGTGCCAGCAGTGGACAGGGGGCGGGAGATACGCAGTATTTT | CASSGQGAGDTQYF
- | TRBJ1-6 | TRBV25-1 | - | TGTGCCAGCACCCCTCTCGGGCTTGGGTCACCCCTCCACTTT | CASTPLGLGSPLHF
- | TRBJ1-1 | TRBV5-1 | few | TGCGCCAGCAGCTTCCGGCAGGGGAACACTGAAGCTTTCTTT | CASSFRQGNTEAFF
- | TRBJ1-2 | TRBV2 | - | TGTGCCAGCAAGGAGACAGCGAATGGCTACACCTTC | CASKETANGYTF
- | TRBJ2-1 | TRBV10-2 | - | TGCGCCAGCAGTGTACAGCTCAACTACAATGAGCAGTTCTTC | CASSVQLNYNEQFF
- | TRBJ2-3 | TRBV20-1 | many | TGCAGTGCTAGAGATCCGGGGGTCAGCACAGATACGCAGTATTTT | CSARDPGVSTDTQYF
- | TRBJ1-3 | TRBV25-1 | many | TGTGCCAGCAGTGGGTTCCGGGACAAGGGGCACACACAATCTGGAAACACCATATATTTT | CASSGFRDKGHTQSGNTIYF
TRBD1 | TRBJ2-1 | TRBV20-1 | many | TGCAGTGCTCGCTCCGGACAGGGCCCATTTTACAATGAGCAGTTCTTC | CSARSGQGPFYNEQFF
TRBD2 | TRBJ2-7 | TRBV7-7 | few | TGTGCTAGCAGCGCGGGACTAGGCCTTCTAGAGCAGTACTTC | CASSAGLGLLEQYF
TRBD2 | TRBJ2-7 | TRBV2 | - | TGTGCCAGCAGACCCGGGGGGGGGGCGGGAGTACGGGAGCAGTACTTC | CASRPGGGAGVREQYF
TRBD2 | TRBJ2-7 | TRBV7-2 | medium-sized | TGTGCCAGCAGCTCGGGACTAGCGGGATCGCGGTCCTACGAGCAGTACTTC | CASSSGLAGSRSYEQYF
- | TRBJ1-2 | TRBV5-8 | many | TGTGCCAGCAGCTTACAGGCGTTAGGGTATGGCTACACCTTC | CASSLQALGYGYTF
- | TRBJ1-5 | TRBV6-5 | few | TGTGCCAGCAGCCTCGGTTTCGATCAGCCCCAGCATTTT | CASSLGFDQPQHF